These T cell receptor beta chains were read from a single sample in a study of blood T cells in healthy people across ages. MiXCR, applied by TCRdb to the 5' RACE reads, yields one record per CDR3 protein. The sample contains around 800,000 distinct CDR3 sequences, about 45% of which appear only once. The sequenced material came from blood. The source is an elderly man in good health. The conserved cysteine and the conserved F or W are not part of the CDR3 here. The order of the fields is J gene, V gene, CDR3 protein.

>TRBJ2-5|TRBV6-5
ASRVAGGRETQY
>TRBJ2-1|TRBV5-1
ASRPRGAGADEQF
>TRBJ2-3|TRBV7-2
ASSLGGSRTDTQY
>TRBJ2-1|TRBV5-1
ASSLVGTGVHEQF
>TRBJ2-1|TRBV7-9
ASSLFGGSYLTFYNEQF
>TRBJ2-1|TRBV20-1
SARVDRYKEQF
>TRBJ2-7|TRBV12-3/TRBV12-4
ASSLGGRAPYEQY
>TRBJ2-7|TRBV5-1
ASSLVGVGQGGSYEQY
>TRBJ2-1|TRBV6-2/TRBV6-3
ASSYSWGRSSYNEQF
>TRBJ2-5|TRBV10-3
AISESGEGEETQY
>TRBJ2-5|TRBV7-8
ASSVGASVRETQY
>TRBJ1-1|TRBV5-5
ASSFRGDNTEAF
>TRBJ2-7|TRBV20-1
SARMSQNDEQY
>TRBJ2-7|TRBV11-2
ASSLNGAGGEYEQY
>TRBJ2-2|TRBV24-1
ATSDMTSGNTGELF
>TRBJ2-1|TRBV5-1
ASSFGTGQYNEQF
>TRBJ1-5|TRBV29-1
SVGPGGGQPQH
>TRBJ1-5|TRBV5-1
ASSLVQGGQPQH
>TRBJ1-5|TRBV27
ASSGGNQPQH
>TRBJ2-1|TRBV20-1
SARGRAESSYNEQF
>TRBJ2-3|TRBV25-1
ASSPQKGGTDTQY
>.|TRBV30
AWSIGLAGRYEQY
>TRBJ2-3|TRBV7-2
ASSPSRLAGGETDTQY
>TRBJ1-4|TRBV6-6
ASSYSHPDEKLF
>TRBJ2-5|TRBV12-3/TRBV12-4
ASSERTSGGPSQETQY
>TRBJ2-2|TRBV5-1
ASNRGTNTGELF
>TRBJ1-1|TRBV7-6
ASSLGSRDRERGAF